The 32 T cell receptor beta chains in this list originate from one sample, sequenced in a study of response to subunit inactivated influenza vaccine. TCRdb itself ran the RT-PCR reads through MiXCR, one entry per CDR3 protein. The sample includes under 200,000 distinct CDR3 sequences, approximately 12% of them seen just once. This same sample was also part of a study on T cells expressing NK-cell markers. That study adds: Generation of TCR beta cDNA was performed by 5'RACE template switching incorporating UMIs.

The specimen comprised CD8+ T cells sorted from PBMCs, sampled 11 to 12 days after vaccination. The receptors shown here come from a man in his fifties who received an inactivated influenza vaccine.

This rearrangement joins TRBV5-6 to TRBJ1-2; D is perhaps TRBD1 (5 bases). V was pared by 2 bases and J by 1 base, with 24 bases between. Germline loops: CDR1 SGHDT, CDR2 YYEEEE. CDR3 length equals 19 residues. For the CDR3, the DNA is TGTGCCAGCAGCTTTTGGTTGGGGCCCCCCGACCCTGGTAACTATGGCTACACCTTC. Translating gives CASSFWLGPPDPGNYGYTF.

The sample holds a few counts of this clonotype. The chain carries TRBV11-2 and TRBJ1-1; possible D gene TRBD1, 6 bases. Germline lookup yields CDR1 SGHAT and CDR2 FQNNGV. CDR3 length: 15 amino acids. Deletions cut 10 bases from V and 2 bases from J, with 20 bases between. This CDR3 is CATTPLTGGNTEAFF. The CDR3 coding sequence is TGTGCCACCACTCCCCTGACAGGAGGTAACACTGAAGCTTTCTTT.

A few counts support this clonotype. The V call is TRBV11-2, the J call TRBJ2-1; D is undetermined. The CDR3 spans 13 residues. Trimming shortened V by 1 base and J by 5 bases, and 6 bases separated the two germline ends. Looked up from germline, CDR1 is SGHAT and CDR2 is FQNNGV. The CDR3 here is CASSLVVDNEQFF. The CDR3 region has the DNA TGTGCCAGCAGCTTAGTGGTCGACAATGAGCAGTTCTTC.

The chain uses TRBV6-6 and TRBJ2-2, with 7 bases aligning to TRBD1. This CDR3 has 13 residues. V gave up 5 bases and J gave up 4 bases; unmatched junction bases: 1. Germline V gene sequence: CDR1 MNHNY, CDR2 SVGAGI (reference sequence). CDR3 protein: CASSHRGTGELFF. Written as DNA, the CDR3 is TGTGCCAGCAGTCACAGGGGCACCGGGGAGCTGTTTTTT.

This chain joins TRBV21-1 and TRBJ2-3; the table's TRBD2 call for D was not verified on the DNA. TRBV21-1 is assigned pseudogene status. CDR3 size: 20 residues. CDR3 region: CASRSVRDYLNIISTDTQYF. The DNA of the CDR3 is TGTGCCAGCAGGAGTGTCCGGGACTACCTAAACATTATTAGCACAGATACGCAGTATTTT.

This sequence joins TRBV9 and TRBJ1-5; D possibly corresponds to TRBD1 (6 bases). Germline V gene lookup returns CDR1 SGDLS and CDR2 YYNGEE. The CDR3 sequence is 14 residues long. Trimming stripped 3 bases from V and 1 base from J, with 8 bases between. CDR3 region: CASSEDSSNQPQHF. CDR3 bases: TGTGCCAGCAGCGAGGACAGCAGCAATCAGCCCCAGCATTTT.

V and J are TRBV6-2 or TRBV6-3 and TRBJ2-1, with D perhaps TRBD2 (5 bases). CDR3 length equals 15 residues. Germline V gene sequence: CDR1 MNHEY, CDR2 SVGEGT. The V and J ends lost 5 bases and 3 bases respectively, with 14 bases between them. Here the CDR3 reads CASSPTLDFYNEQFF. The DNA of the CDR3 is TGTGCCAGCAGTCCTACCCTGGACTTCTACAATGAGCAGTTCTTC.

This clonotype was detected only a few times. This chain connects TRBV28 to TRBJ2-4; 7 bases map to TRBD1. This CDR3 is built from 17 residues. Trimming at V came to 10 bases and at J to 0 bases, leaving 15 bases not matched to a gene. Germline assignment: CDR1 MDHEN and CDR2 SYDVKM. The CDR3, as DNA: TGTGCCACTTTCGACAGGGAACCTCGTCAAGCCAAAAACATTCAGTACTTC. It codes for CATFDREPRQAKNIQYF.

The J gene is TRBJ2-5, the V gene TRBV7-8, with 12 bases lining up with TRBD2. After removal of 7 bases from V and 5 bases from J, the junction contained 11 bases not matched to a gene. The CDR3 consists of 16 residues. CDR1 SGHVS and CDR2 FQNEAQ come from the germline V gene. DNA for the CDR3: TGTGCCAGCACCTCGCTAGCGGGGGGGCCGGGGGAGACCCAGTACTTC. It translates to CASTSLAGGPGETQYF.

This clonotype came up a few times. The chain carries TRBV27 and TRBJ1-6; D is uncertain. There are 13 residues in the CDR3. Germline assignment: CDR1 MNHEY and CDR2 SMNVEV (reference sequence). Trimming shortened V by 0 bases and J by 9 bases, and 6 bases separated the two germline ends. Written as DNA, the CDR3 is TGTGCCAGCAGTTTATCGGTCCTTTCACCCCTCCACTTT. It codes for CASSLSVLSPLHF.

This sequence joins TRBV5-5 and TRBJ1-1; a possible D gene is TRBD1 (5 bases). The V gene's germline CDR1 is SGHKS and CDR2 YYEKEE (reference sequence). CDR3 length equals 15 residues. V was trimmed by 1 base and J by 2 bases, leaving 12 bases between them. The CDR3 DNA is TGTGCCAGCAGCTTGCGGGGGGTGACAAACACTGAAGCTTTCTTT. The encoded protein is CASSLRGVTNTEAFF.

The genes are TRBV7-3 and TRBJ1-1; TRBD1 might be the D (5 bases). Trimming shortened V by 2 bases and J by 1 base, and 8 bases separated the two germline ends. Germline lookup yields CDR1 SGHTA and CDR2 FQGTGA. The CDR3 length is 14 residues. CDR3 region: CASSLAGENTEAFF. CDR3 in DNA: TGTGCCAGCAGCTTAGCGGGGGAGAACACTGAAGCTTTCTTT.

V and J are TRBV7-2 and TRBJ2-1; the match to TRBD2 covers 9 bases. J was trimmed by 8 bases and V by 5 bases; bases with no gene match: 10. This CDR3 is 15 amino acids long. Germline V gives CDR1 SGHTA, CDR2 FQGNSA. CDR3 sequence: CASSPSGGGGDEQFF. As DNA, the CDR3 is TGTGCCAGCAGCCCCAGCGGCGGGGGGGGAGATGAGCAGTTCTTC.

The sample holds a few counts of this clonotype. The chain has TRBV29-1 and TRBJ2-1, with TRBD2 as a possible D gene (5 bases). The V and J ends lost 7 bases and 9 bases respectively, with 16 bases between them. CDR1 is SQVTM, CDR2 ANQGSEA, per germline. This CDR3 has 12 residues. CDR3 in DNA: TGCAGCGCAGACATATTCGCGGGTGAGCAGTTCTTC. It specifies CSADIFAGEQFF.

This clonotype was counted between two and nine times. CDR3 nucleotides: TGCGCCAGCAGTCGTACACCGGCAACTAATGAAAAACTGTTTTTT. This translates into CASSRTPATNEKLFF. The chain links TRBV4-1 to TRBJ1-4; D is undetermined. Germline V gene lookup returns CDR1 MGHRA and CDR2 YSYEKL. The CDR3 is 15 amino acids. V was cut by 6 bases and J by 0 bases, with 11 bases left in between.

This clonotype has just a few counts. This rearrangement joins TRBV4-2 to TRBJ2-5; no clear D. V lost 0 bases, J lost 5 bases, and 13 bases lay in between. The CDR3 sequence is 15 residues long. Germline CDR1 LGHNA, CDR2 YNFKEQ. CDR3: CASSQEVVGGETQYF. CDR3 DNA: TGTGCCAGCAGCCAAGAGGTAGTAGGTGGTGAGACCCAGTACTTC.

The rearrangement joins TRBV29-1 to TRBJ2-1, with D possibly TRBD2 on 5 matching bases. Trimming cost V 1 base and J 6 bases, with 13 bases left between them. This CDR3 is built from 14 residues. Germline CDR1 reads SQVTM; CDR2 reads ANQGSEA. The CDR3, as DNA: TGCAGCGTTGAAGGAGGCACTAGTTCCAATGAGCAGTTCTTC. Translating it yields CSVEGGTSSNEQFF.

The chain recombines TRBV3-1 with TRBJ2-1; D gene unclear. Trimming pared 0 bases from V and 7 bases from J, leaving 13 bases between. CDR3 length equals 15 residues. Germline assignment: CDR1 LGHDT and CDR2 YNNKEL (reference sequence). CDR3 loop: CASSQDLSDSNEQFF. The CDR3 coding sequence is TGTGCCAGCAGCCAAGATCTGTCAGATTCGAATGAGCAGTTCTTC.

This clonotype has just a few counts. The rearrangement joins TRBV7-9 to TRBJ1-1; 8 bases agree with TRBD1. The V gene's germline CDR1 is SEHNR and CDR2 FQNEAQ (reference sequence). This CDR3 has 14 amino acids. V shed 5 bases and J 1 base; nucleotides not matched to a gene: 3. The CDR3 bases are TGTGCCAGCAGCGAAACAGGGGGGAACACTGAAGCTTTCTTT. It codes for CASSETGGNTEAFF.

This rearrangement joins TRBV7-8 to TRBJ1-6, with 8 bases matching TRBD1. From germline, CDR1 is SGHVS and CDR2 FQNEAQ. This CDR3 region has 16 residues. J was trimmed by 7 bases and V by 2 bases; bases with no gene match: 7. The CDR3 reads CASSLIQGDINSPLHF. DNA for the CDR3: TGTGCCAGCAGCTTAATACAGGGGGACATAAATTCACCCCTCCACTTT.

This clonotype has just a few counts. The rearrangement uses TRBV9 and TRBJ2-3; D may correspond to TRBD1 or TRBD2 (5 bases each). V was pared by 5 bases and J by 2 bases, with 12 bases between. Germline values: CDR1 SGDLS, CDR2 YYNGEE. The CDR3 covers 14 residues. The CDR3 DNA is TGTGCCAGCAGTTCGGGACCCTTCACAGATACGCAGTATTTT. Translating gives CASSSGPFTDTQYF.

This clonotype was detected only a few times. The chain is built from TRBV6-2 or TRBV6-3 and TRBJ2-1, with D tentatively TRBD2 (7 bases). CDR3 length: 17 residues. From germline, CDR1 is MNHEY and CDR2 SVGEGT. V lost 1 base, J lost 1 base, and 14 bases lay in between. CDR3 sequence (DNA): TGTGCCAGCAGTTACTTGCTGGGGGGGCCTTCCTACAATGAGCAGTTCTTC. Translation gives CASSYLLGGPSYNEQFF.

This clonotype showed up just a few times. The chain links TRBV11-2 to TRBJ2-3; a weak D match, TRBD2 (7 bases). Looked up from germline, CDR1 is SGHAT and CDR2 is FQNNGV. Trimming removed 0 bases from V and 5 bases from J, with 15 bases in between. CDR3 length: 16 residues. The chain's CDR3 is CASSLDWGGPGDTQYF. The CDR3 DNA reads as TGTGCCAGCAGCTTAGATTGGGGGGGGCCGGGAGATACGCAGTATTTT.

The CDR3 reads CASSWGSSGGNEQFF. CDR3 in DNA: TGTGCCAGCAGCTGGGGGTCCAGCGGGGGCAATGAGCAGTTCTTC. The genes are TRBV7-2 and TRBJ2-1, with 8 bases lining up with TRBD2. After removal of 4 bases from V and 6 bases from J, the junction contained 8 bases not matched to a gene. This CDR3 has 15 amino acids. In germline, CDR1 is SGHTA, CDR2 FQGNSA.

The sample holds many counts of this clonotype. The chain joins TRBV10-2 to TRBJ2-3; TRBD2 is a possible D gene (6 bases). The germline CDR1 and CDR2 sequences are WSHSY and SAAADI. V was clipped by 6 bases and J by 0 bases, with 13 bases between them. This CDR3 spans 15 amino acids. CDR3 bases: TGCGCCAGCAGAGTAGAACGGGGGAGCACAGATACGCAGTATTTT. It codes for CASRVERGSTDTQYF.

The V call is TRBV27, the J call TRBJ2-6; D is ambiguous. The length of the CDR3 is 15 residues. Germline loops: CDR1 MNHEY, CDR2 SMNVEV (reference sequence). Between the trimmed V and J ends, which lost 2 bases and 0 bases, there was a span of 5 bases. CDR3 sequence reads: CASSLVLSGANVLTF. The CDR3 nucleotides are TGTGCCAGCAGTTTAGTCCTCTCTGGGGCCAACGTCCTGACTTTC.

This chain joins TRBV7-9 and TRBJ2-2; unclear D gene. This CDR3 has 14 amino acids. From germline, CDR1 is SEHNR and CDR2 FQNEAQ (reference sequence). Trimming left V 4 bases short and J 7 bases short, with 13 bases between. Here the CDR3 reads CASSSRIRDGELFF. The CDR3 bases are TGTGCCAGCAGCTCGCGGATAAGGGACGGGGAGCTGTTTTTT.

This clonotype was found many times. V is TRBV24-1 and J is TRBJ2-5; D is possibly TRBD2 (5 bases). Deletions cut 3 bases from V and 6 bases from J, with 22 bases between. The CDR3 totals 17 residues. In germline, CDR1 is KGHDR, CDR2 SFDVKD. DNA of the CDR3: TGTGCCACCAGTGATGCATCCGTTTGGGGAGCGAACAAGACCCAGTACTTC. It is translated as CATSDASVWGANKTQYF.

This chain links TRBV11-2 with TRBJ2-7; D remains unclear. Trimming pared 2 bases from V and 4 bases from J, leaving 9 bases between. Germline CDR1 SGHAT, CDR2 FQNNGV. The CDR3 has 13 residues. CDR3: CASSLIGNYEQYF. CDR3 sequence (DNA): TGTGCCAGCAGCTTAATAGGGAATTACGAGCAGTACTTC.

The gene calls are TRBV4-3 and TRBJ2-1, with 12 bases identical to TRBD2. Trimming removed 2 bases from V and 6 bases from J; junction bases left unmatched: 5. From germline, CDR1 is LGHNA and CDR2 YSLEER. CDR3 size: 16 residues. The chain's CDR3 is CASSQPTSGRPNEQFF. DNA of the CDR3: TGCGCCAGCAGCCAACCGACTAGCGGGAGACCCAATGAGCAGTTCTTC.

The J gene is TRBJ2-7, the V gene TRBV7-2; 10 bases are shared with TRBD2. This CDR3 region has 15 residues. Germline V CDR1 and CDR2: SGHTA, FQGNSA. V shed 4 bases and J 4 bases; nucleotides not matched to a gene: 7. CDR3 sequence: CASSSPGTSVYEQYF. DNA for the CDR3: TGTGCCAGCAGCTCCCCCGGGACTAGCGTATACGAGCAGTACTTC.

This clonotype was found a few times. CDR3 sequence (DNA): TGTGCCAGCAGCTTATCGCACCTCGAGCAGTACTTC. Translating it yields CASSLSHLEQYF. V gene TRBV7-9 combines with J gene TRBJ2-7; D gene ambiguous. Trimming shortened V by 2 bases and J by 6 bases, and 8 bases separated the two germline ends. The CDR3 is made up of 12 amino acids. Germline values: CDR1 SEHNR, CDR2 FQNEAQ (reference sequence).